Listed below are T cell receptor beta chains from one sample, sequenced in a study of T cell repertoires in cytomegalovirus infection. Their recognized antigens are unknown. Via MiXCR, TCRdb re-called the reads, giving one row per CDR3 protein. The sample holds about 60,000 distinct CDR3 sequences, 20% to 25% seen once. Sequenced here: CD8+ T cells from cultured PBMCs, sampled from culture after CMV antigen stimulation. The source is a human donor in good health (CMV status not recorded). Some clones in this sample may be carry-over from other donors' samples. The CDR3 runs from the conserved cysteine through the conserved F or W. Fields, in order: J gene, D gene, clone size, V gene, CDR3 DNA, CDR3 protein. A D gene is named only where the DNA matches it firmly. Not every row has a clone size; where given, it reads once, few, many or a size class.

j_call: TRBJ2-7
d_call: TRBD2
clone_size: few
v_call: TRBV7-6
cdr3_nt: TGTGCCAGCAGCTCATCAAGGACTAGCGTTACTTACGAGCAGTACTTC
cdr3_aa: CASSSSRTSVTYEQYF

j_call: TRBJ2-2
d_call: .
clone_size: once
v_call: TRBV7-3
cdr3_nt: TGTGCCAGCAGCTTAACGCAGGTCGGGGACACCGGGGAGCTGTTTTTT
cdr3_aa: CASSLTQVGDTGELFF

j_call: TRBJ1-5
d_call: TRBD1
clone_size: .
v_call: TRBV9
cdr3_nt: TGTGCCAGCAGCGTTACAGGGGGCAATCAGCCCCAGCATTTT
cdr3_aa: CASSVTGGNQPQHF

j_call: TRBJ2-5
d_call: TRBD1
clone_size: few
v_call: TRBV28
cdr3_nt: TGTGCCAGCAGTTCCGGGACAGGGACTACTTACCAAGAGACCCAGTACTTC
cdr3_aa: CASSSGTGTTYQETQYF

j_call: TRBJ2-2
d_call: TRBD2
clone_size: .
v_call: TRBV7-8
cdr3_nt: TGTGCCAGCAGCTTAGCGCAGGGAGGGGCCCAAGGGGAGCTGTTTTTT
cdr3_aa: CASSLAQGGAQGELFF

j_call: TRBJ2-1
d_call: .
clone_size: .
v_call: TRBV25-1
cdr3_nt: TGTGCCAGCACCGTCGGAGGGGCACACTACAATGAGCAGTTCTTC
cdr3_aa: CASTVGGAHYNEQFF

j_call: TRBJ2-7
d_call: TRBD1
clone_size: .
v_call: TRBV7-2
cdr3_nt: TGTGCCAGCAGCTTAGCCGAAAGACAGGGGCCTGCCTACGAGCAGTACTTC
cdr3_aa: CASSLAERQGPAYEQYF

j_call: TRBJ1-5
d_call: .
clone_size: few
v_call: TRBV7-2
cdr3_nt: TGTGCCAGCAGCCCCAACCCCGGTAGCAATCAGCCCCAGCATTTT
cdr3_aa: CASSPNPGSNQPQHF

j_call: TRBJ2-2
d_call: TRBD1
clone_size: few
v_call: TRBV4-1
cdr3_nt: TGCGCCAGCAGCCAAGGGACAGGGCCGACCGGGGAGCTGTTTTTT
cdr3_aa: CASSQGTGPTGELFF

j_call: TRBJ1-1
d_call: .
clone_size: .
v_call: TRBV27
cdr3_nt: TGTGCCAGCAAGGGACGAGAAGCTTTCTTT
cdr3_aa: CASKGREAFF

j_call: TRBJ1-2
d_call: TRBD1
clone_size: .
v_call: TRBV12-3/TRBV12-4
cdr3_nt: TGTGCCAGCAGTCCCGGGACAGGACCCTATGGCTACACCTTC
cdr3_aa: CASSPGTGPYGYTF

j_call: TRBJ2-1
d_call: .
clone_size: .
v_call: TRBV4-3
cdr3_nt: TGCGCCAGCAGCCAAGATACCCCTTTGGATGAGCAGTTCTTC
cdr3_aa: CASSQDTPLDEQFF

j_call: TRBJ1-2
d_call: .
clone_size: few
v_call: TRBV12-3/TRBV12-4
cdr3_nt: TGTGCCAGCAGTTTTGGGCCGGGGAACTATGGCTACACCTTC
cdr3_aa: CASSFGPGNYGYTF

j_call: TRBJ1-1
d_call: TRBD1
clone_size: .
v_call: TRBV18
cdr3_nt: TGTGCGAGCTCAGCCGGACAGGCCCCGTGGACTGAAGCTTTCTTT
cdr3_aa: CASSAGQAPWTEAFF

j_call: TRBJ2-7
d_call: .
clone_size: many
v_call: TRBV4-1
cdr3_nt: TGCGCCAGCAGCCAAGAATCGGGGGTTGGCTCCTACGAGCAGTACTTC
cdr3_aa: CASSQESGVGSYEQYF

j_call: TRBJ1-2
d_call: TRBD1
clone_size: few
v_call: TRBV12-3/TRBV12-4
cdr3_nt: TGTGCCAGCAGTACCGGGGACAGGACTCCATATGGCTACACCTTC
cdr3_aa: CASSTGDRTPYGYTF

j_call: TRBJ2-7
d_call: .
clone_size: .
v_call: TRBV7-9
cdr3_nt: TGTGCCAGCAGCTTAGTCCAGGGAGAGCAGTACTTC
cdr3_aa: CASSLVQGEQYF

j_call: TRBJ1-5
d_call: .
clone_size: .
v_call: TRBV7-2
cdr3_nt: TGTGCCAGCAGCTCGGGGACCGTTAGCAATCAGCCCCAGCATTTT
cdr3_aa: CASSSGTVSNQPQHF

j_call: TRBJ2-7
d_call: .
clone_size: .
v_call: TRBV7-2
cdr3_nt: TGTGCCAGCAGGCCTGAGGTACCGAGTATGTACGAGCAGTACTTC
cdr3_aa: CASRPEVPSMYEQYF

j_call: TRBJ2-1
d_call: TRBD2
clone_size: .
v_call: TRBV12-3/TRBV12-4
cdr3_nt: TGTGCCAGCAGTTTGGTTCCGAGCAGCCTGACCCGGGAGGGAGCGAATGAGCAGTTCTTC
cdr3_aa: CASSLVPSSLTREGANEQFF

j_call: TRBJ2-1
d_call: TRBD2
clone_size: .
v_call: TRBV11-2
cdr3_nt: TGTGCCAGCAGCTTAAATAGCGGGGGGGCCTTGTCCTACAATGAGCAGTTCTTC
cdr3_aa: CASSLNSGGALSYNEQFF

j_call: TRBJ2-7
d_call: .
clone_size: .
v_call: TRBV27
cdr3_nt: TGTGCCAGCAGTTTTACGGGCGCGGGTCAGTGGTTC
cdr3_aa: CASSFTGAGQWF

j_call: TRBJ2-3
d_call: .
clone_size: .
v_call: TRBV7-2
cdr3_nt: TGTGCCAGCAGCCCCGCCATCCAGGCCTTGGCAGATACGCAGTATTTT
cdr3_aa: CASSPAIQALADTQYF

j_call: TRBJ2-5
d_call: .
clone_size: many
v_call: TRBV30
cdr3_nt: TGTGCCTGGGACCAGCAGGGCGGTTTGGAGACCCAGTACTTC
cdr3_aa: CAWDQQGGLETQYF

j_call: TRBJ2-1
d_call: .
clone_size: once
v_call: TRBV6-2/TRBV6-3
cdr3_nt: TGTGCCAGCAGTACCTCCCGGGACTACAATGAGCAGTTCTTC
cdr3_aa: CASSTSRDYNEQFF

j_call: TRBJ2-1
d_call: .
clone_size: few
v_call: TRBV7-2
cdr3_nt: TGTGCCAGCAGCCAAACGGACTTCCGATACAATGAGCAGTTCTTC
cdr3_aa: CASSQTDFRYNEQFF

j_call: TRBJ1-5
d_call: .
clone_size: few
v_call: TRBV5-5
cdr3_nt: TGTGCCAGCAGCTTCAGTGACGGGAATCAGCCCCAGCATTTT
cdr3_aa: CASSFSDGNQPQHF

j_call: TRBJ2-7
d_call: TRBD1
clone_size: few
v_call: TRBV7-9
cdr3_nt: TGTGCCAGCAGCTCCGGACAGGGCACCTACGAGCAGTACTTC
cdr3_aa: CASSSGQGTYEQYF

j_call: TRBJ2-1
d_call: .
clone_size: many
v_call: TRBV7-2
cdr3_nt: TGTGCCAGCAGCTTATCGAGGGGGGGCTCCTATGAGCAGTTCTTC
cdr3_aa: CASSLSRGGSYEQFF

j_call: TRBJ2-5
d_call: TRBD1
clone_size: many
v_call: TRBV12-3/TRBV12-4
cdr3_nt: TGTGCCAGCAGTTTAGCGGGGGACAGGGTAGGTCTTCGAGAGACCCAGTACTTC
cdr3_aa: CASSLAGDRVGLRETQYF

j_call: TRBJ1-4
d_call: .
clone_size: few
v_call: TRBV12-3/TRBV12-4
cdr3_nt: TGTGCCAGCAGTTCCGGGACCCCACGAACCCTGTTTTTT
cdr3_aa: CASSSGTPRTLFF

j_call: TRBJ1-1
d_call: .
clone_size: .
v_call: TRBV7-8
cdr3_nt: TGTGCCAGCAGCTTCGGGAGGATAGAGAACACTGAAGCTTTCTTT
cdr3_aa: CASSFGRIENTEAFF

j_call: TRBJ1-1
d_call: .
clone_size: many
v_call: TRBV7-2
cdr3_nt: TGTGCCAGCAGCTTATCGGGGGAGCGCAGGGGCCAACAGGAAGCTTTCTTT
cdr3_aa: CASSLSGERRGQQEAFF

j_call: TRBJ1-5
d_call: TRBD1
clone_size: many
v_call: TRBV6-1
cdr3_nt: TGTGCCAGCAGTGGGACAGGGGAGGGCAATCAGCCCCAGCATTTT
cdr3_aa: CASSGTGEGNQPQHF

j_call: TRBJ2-1
d_call: TRBD1
clone_size: many
v_call: TRBV28
cdr3_nt: TGTGCCAGCAGTTTCTGGGACAGGGAAGGCGGTGAGCAGTTCTTC
cdr3_aa: CASSFWDREGGEQFF